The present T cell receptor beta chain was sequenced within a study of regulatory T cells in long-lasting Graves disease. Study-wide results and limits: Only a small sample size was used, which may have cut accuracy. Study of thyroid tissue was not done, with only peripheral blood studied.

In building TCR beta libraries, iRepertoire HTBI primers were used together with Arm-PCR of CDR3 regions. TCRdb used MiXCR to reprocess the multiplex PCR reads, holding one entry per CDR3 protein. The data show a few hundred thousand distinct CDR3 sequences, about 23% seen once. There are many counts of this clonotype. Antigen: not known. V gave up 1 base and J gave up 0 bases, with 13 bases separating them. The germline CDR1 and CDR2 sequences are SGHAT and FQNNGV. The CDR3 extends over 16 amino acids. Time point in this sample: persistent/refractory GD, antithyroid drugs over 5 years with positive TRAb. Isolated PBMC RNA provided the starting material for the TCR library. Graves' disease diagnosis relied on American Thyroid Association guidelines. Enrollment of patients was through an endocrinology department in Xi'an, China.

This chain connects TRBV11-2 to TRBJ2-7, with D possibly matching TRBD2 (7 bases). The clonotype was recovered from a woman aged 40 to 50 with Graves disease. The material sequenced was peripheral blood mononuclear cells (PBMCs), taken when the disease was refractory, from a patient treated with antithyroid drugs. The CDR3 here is CASSLGGGGYSYEQYF. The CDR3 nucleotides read TGTGCCAGCAGCTTAGGGGGGGGCGGCTACTCCTACGAGCAGTACTTC.